These 5 T cell receptor beta chains came from one sample sequenced in a study of blood T cell repertoires in COVID-19. Repertoires were generated with immunoSEQ multiplex PCR, while TCRdb's copy carries only in-frame clones and drops some. The sample shows more than 150,000 clones, 80% to 90% of them seen only once. The sequenced sample was peripheral blood. The origin of the receptors is a woman in her 70s with acute or convalescent COVID-19.

This chain joins TRBV15 and TRBJ2-1, with 8 bases that match TRBD2. V lost 0 bases to trimming and J lost 4 bases; unmatched junction nucleotides: 11. CDR1 and CDR2 from the germline V gene are LNHNV and YYDKDF (reference sequence). CDR3 size: 18 residues. The CDR3 DNA reads as TGTGCCACCAGCAGAGATCTCTCGAGCGGGGGAAGGTACAATGAGCAGTTCTTC. Translating gives CATSRDLSSGGRYNEQFF.

This clone was found once. The chain carries TRBV2 and TRBJ1-6; maybe TRBD1 (6 bases). Trimming removed 1 base from V and 7 bases from J, with 17 bases in between. CDR1 is SNHLY and CDR2 is FYNNEI in the germline V gene. The CDR3 is 17 amino acids. The CDR3 nucleotides are TGTGCCAGCAGTGAAGTTTACAGGGTTGGTTTAAATTCACCCCTCCACTTT. Encoded protein: CASSEVYRVGLNSPLHF.

J is TRBJ1-5 and V is TRBV6-5; TRBD1 is a possible D gene (6 bases). The CDR3 consists of 14 residues. Trimming took 9 bases from V and 0 from J, leaving 12 bases between them. From germline, CDR1 is MNHEY and CDR2 SVGAGI. The CDR3 DNA is TGTGCCAGTGCAAACAGGGATAGCAATCAGCCCCAGCATTTT. As protein: CASANRDSNQPQHF.

The chain couples TRBV6-5 to TRBJ2-5; 8 bases align to TRBD2. In germline, CDR1 is MNHEY, CDR2 SVGAGI. The CDR3 has 14 residues. With 2 bases clipped from V and 5 bases from J, the junction kept 4 bases outside the gene matches. The CDR3 sequence: CASSYVGGAETQYF. The CDR3 nucleotides are TGTGCCAGCAGTTACGTCGGGGGGGCGGAGACCCAGTACTTC.

The V call is TRBV19, the J call TRBJ2-5; D gene ambiguous. V lost 3 bases and J 4 bases, leaving 12 bases between the germline ends. Per germline, CDR1 LNHDA and CDR2 SQIVND (reference sequence). The CDR3 contains 14 residues. The CDR3 DNA is TGTGCCAGTAGTATCTCCTCCCCAGGAGAGACCCAGTACTTC. Protein sequence: CASSISSPGETQYF. The complete variable domain, with remaining parts taken from reference TRBV19 and TRBJ2-5, reads DGGITQSPKYLFRKEGQNVTLSCEQNLNHDAMYWYRQDPGQGLRLIYYSQIVNDFQKGDIAEGYSVSREKKESFPLTVTSAQKNPTAFYLCASSISSPGETQYFGPGTRLLVL.